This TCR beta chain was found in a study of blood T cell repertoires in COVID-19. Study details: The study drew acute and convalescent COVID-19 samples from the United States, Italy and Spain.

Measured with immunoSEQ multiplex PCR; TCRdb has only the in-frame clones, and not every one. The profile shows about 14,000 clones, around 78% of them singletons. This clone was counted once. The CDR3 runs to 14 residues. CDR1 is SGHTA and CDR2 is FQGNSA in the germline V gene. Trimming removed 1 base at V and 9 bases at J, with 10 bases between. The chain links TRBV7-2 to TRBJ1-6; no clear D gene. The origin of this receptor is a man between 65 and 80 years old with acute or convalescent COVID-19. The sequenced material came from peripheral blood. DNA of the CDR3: TGTGCCAGCAGCTTAGGACCGGAGAGTTCACCCCTCCACTTT. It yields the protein CASSLGPESSPLHF.